One T cell receptor beta chain is described in this entry. This record comes from a study of T cells of healthy individuals. The CDR3 has 16 residues. Germline V CDR1 and CDR2: SGHTA, FQGNSA. The V gene end was trimmed by 5 bases and the J gene end by 6 bases; junction bases not matched to a gene: 15. TCRdb recomputed calls from the 5' RACE reads with MiXCR, one row per CDR3 protein. Of approximately 58,000 distinct CDR3 sequences in the sample, under 15% were seen once. The V and J genes are TRBV7-2 and TRBJ2-7, with 8 bases lining up with TRBD2. The TCR was taken from a human donor in good health. The chain's CDR3 is CASSPSGGAGESEQYF. CDR3 bases: TGTGCCAGCAGCCCGTCGGGGGGGGCGGGAGAGTCCGAGCAGTACTTC.